This T cell receptor (beta chain) derives from a study of CD8 T cells in ankylosing spondylitis. Whole-study results and caveats: Ankylosing spondylitis blood appeared to carry a characteristic TCR beta motif of several highly homologous variants.

TCRdb redid the calling of the 5' RACE reads with MiXCR, one entry per CDR3 protein. This sample has approximately 500,000 distinct CDR3 sequences; 10% to 15% occur once, and the top ten carry about 6.8%. This clonotype was seen a handful of times. The antigen remains unidentified. The TCR originated in a male donor with ankylosing spondylitis. The sample taken for sequencing was blood, either unsorted or a sorted T cell fraction (not recorded which).

Here the CDR3 DNA reads TGTGCCAGCTCACCAGACAGGGGAGTAGAAGGCTACACCTTC. Encoded protein: CASSPDRGVEGYTF. The chain is built from TRBV18 and TRBJ1-2, with 8 bases fitting TRBD1. Germline V gene lookup returns CDR1 KGHSH and CDR2 LQKENI. With V trimmed by 2 bases and J by 8 bases, 7 bases remained unmatched. This CDR3 has 14 amino acids.